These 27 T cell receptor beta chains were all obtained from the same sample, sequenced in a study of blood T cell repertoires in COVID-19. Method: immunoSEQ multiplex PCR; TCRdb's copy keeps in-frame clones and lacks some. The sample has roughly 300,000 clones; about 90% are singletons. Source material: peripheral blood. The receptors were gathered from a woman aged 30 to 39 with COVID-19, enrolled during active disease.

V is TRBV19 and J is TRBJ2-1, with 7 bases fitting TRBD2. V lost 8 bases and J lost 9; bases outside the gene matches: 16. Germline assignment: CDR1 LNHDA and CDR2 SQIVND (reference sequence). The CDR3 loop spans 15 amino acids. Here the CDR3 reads CASRRVASGRGEQFF. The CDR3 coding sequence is TGTGCCAGTCGCCGGGTGGCTAGCGGCCGAGGTGAGCAGTTCTTC.

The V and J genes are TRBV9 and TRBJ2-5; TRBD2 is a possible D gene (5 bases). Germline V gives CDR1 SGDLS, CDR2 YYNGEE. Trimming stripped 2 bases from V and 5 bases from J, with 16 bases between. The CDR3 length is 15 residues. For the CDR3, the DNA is TGTGCCAGCAGCGTTGGACGGAGGCGGTGGGAGACCCAGTACTTC. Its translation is CASSVGRRRWETQYF.

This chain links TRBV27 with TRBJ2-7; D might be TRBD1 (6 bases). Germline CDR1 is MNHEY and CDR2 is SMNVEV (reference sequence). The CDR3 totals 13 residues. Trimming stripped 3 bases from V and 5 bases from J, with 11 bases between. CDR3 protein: CASSFDRSNEQYF. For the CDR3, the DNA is TGTGCCAGCAGTTTTGACAGGTCCAACGAGCAGTACTTC.

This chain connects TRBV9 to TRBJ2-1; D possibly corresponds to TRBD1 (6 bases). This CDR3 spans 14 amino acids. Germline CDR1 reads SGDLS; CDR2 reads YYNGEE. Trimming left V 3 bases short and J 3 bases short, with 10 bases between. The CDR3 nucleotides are TGTGCCAGCAGCGCTCAAGGGGGCTACAATGAGCAGTTCTTC. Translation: CASSAQGGYNEQFF.

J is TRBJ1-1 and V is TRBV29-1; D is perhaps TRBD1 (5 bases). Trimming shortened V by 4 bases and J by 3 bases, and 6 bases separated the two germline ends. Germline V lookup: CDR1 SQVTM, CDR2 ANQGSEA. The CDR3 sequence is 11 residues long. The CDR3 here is CSVVGDTEAFF. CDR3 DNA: TGCAGCGTTGTAGGGGACACTGAAGCTTTCTTT.

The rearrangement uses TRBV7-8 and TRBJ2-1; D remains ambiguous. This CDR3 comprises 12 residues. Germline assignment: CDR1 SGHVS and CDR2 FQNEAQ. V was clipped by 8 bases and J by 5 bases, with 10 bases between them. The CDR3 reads CASLTADNEQFF. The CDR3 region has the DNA TGTGCCAGCCTAACAGCAGACAATGAGCAGTTCTTC.

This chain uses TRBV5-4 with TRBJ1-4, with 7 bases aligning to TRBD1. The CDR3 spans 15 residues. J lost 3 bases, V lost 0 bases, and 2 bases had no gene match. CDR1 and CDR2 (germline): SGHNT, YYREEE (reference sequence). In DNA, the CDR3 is TGTGCCAGCAGCTTGGCCGGGACAGCTAATGAAAAACTGTTTTTT. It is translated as CASSLAGTANEKLFF.

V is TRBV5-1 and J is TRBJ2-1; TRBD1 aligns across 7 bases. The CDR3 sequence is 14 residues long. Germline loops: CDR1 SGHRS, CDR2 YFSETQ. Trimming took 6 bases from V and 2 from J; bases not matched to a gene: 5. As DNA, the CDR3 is TGCGCCAGCATGGGACAGAACACCTACAATGAGCAGTTCTTC. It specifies CASMGQNTYNEQFF.

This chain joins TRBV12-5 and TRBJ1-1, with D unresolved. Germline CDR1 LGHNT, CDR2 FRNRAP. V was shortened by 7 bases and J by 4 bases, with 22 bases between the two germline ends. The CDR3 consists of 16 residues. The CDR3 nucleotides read TGTGCTAGTGCCCAGGTCAACAGTGGTGTGGGCACTGAAGCTTTCTTT. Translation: CASAQVNSGVGTEAFF.

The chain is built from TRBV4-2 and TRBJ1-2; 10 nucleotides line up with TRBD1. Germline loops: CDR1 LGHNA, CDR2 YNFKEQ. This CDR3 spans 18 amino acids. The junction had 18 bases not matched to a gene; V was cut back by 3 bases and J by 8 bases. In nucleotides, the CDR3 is TGTGCCAGCAGCCAGGGGGACAGGGGAGGGGGGTACTCCGCCGGCTACACCTTC. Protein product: CASSQGDRGGGYSAGYTF.

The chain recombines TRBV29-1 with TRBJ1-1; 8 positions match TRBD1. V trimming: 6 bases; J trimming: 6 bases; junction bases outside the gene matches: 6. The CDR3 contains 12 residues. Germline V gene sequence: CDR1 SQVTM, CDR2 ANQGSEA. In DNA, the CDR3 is TGCAGCGTCTCGGACAGGGTGGCTGAAGCTTTCTTT. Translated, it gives CSVSDRVAEAFF.

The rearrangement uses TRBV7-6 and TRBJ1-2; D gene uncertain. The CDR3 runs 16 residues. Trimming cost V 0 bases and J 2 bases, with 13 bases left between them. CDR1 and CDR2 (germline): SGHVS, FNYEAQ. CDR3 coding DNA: TGTGCCAGCAGCTTAGCGGCTAGGCCCTCCAACTATGGCTACACCTTC. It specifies CASSLAARPSNYGYTF. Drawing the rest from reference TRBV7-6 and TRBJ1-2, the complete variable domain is GAGVSQSPRYKVTKRGQDVALRCDPISGHVSLYWYRQALGQGPEFLTYFNYEAQQDKSGLPNDRFSAERPEGSISTLTIQRTEQRDSAMYRCASSLAARPSNYGYTFGSGTRLTVV.

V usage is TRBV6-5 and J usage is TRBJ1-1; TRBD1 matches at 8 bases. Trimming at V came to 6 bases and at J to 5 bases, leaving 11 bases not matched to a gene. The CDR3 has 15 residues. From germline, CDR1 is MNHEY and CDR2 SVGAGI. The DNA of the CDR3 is TGTGCCAGCAGGCGGACAGGGTATCGGCGTACTGAAGCTTTCTTT. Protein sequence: CASRRTGYRRTEAFF.

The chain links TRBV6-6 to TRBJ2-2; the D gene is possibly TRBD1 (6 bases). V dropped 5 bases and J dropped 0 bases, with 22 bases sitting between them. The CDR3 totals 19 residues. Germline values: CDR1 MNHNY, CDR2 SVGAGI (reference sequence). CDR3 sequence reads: CASSPAGWSGVANTGELFF. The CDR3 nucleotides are TGTGCCAGCAGTCCGGCTGGCTGGTCAGGGGTCGCGAACACCGGGGAGCTGTTTTTT.

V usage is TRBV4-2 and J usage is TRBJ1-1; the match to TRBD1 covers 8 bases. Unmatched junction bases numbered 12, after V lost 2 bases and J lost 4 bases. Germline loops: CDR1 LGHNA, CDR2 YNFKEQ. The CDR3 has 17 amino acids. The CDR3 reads CASSQPLRQGRFTEAFF. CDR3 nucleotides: TGTGCCAGCAGCCAACCCCTCCGACAGGGGCGTTTCACTGAAGCTTTCTTT.

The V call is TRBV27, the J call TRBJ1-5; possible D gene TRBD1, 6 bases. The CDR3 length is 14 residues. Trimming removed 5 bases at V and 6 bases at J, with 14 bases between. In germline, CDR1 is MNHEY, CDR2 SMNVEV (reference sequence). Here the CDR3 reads CASSLTGTAQPQHF. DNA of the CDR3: TGTGCCAGCAGTCTGACAGGTACAGCTCAGCCCCAGCATTTT.

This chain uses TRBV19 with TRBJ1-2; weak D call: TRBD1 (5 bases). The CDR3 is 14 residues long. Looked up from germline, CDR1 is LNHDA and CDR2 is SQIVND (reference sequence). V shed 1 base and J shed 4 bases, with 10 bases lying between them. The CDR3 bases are TGTGCCAGTAGTATAGGCCCAGGGCCCTATGGCTACACCTTC. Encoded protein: CASSIGPGPYGYTF.

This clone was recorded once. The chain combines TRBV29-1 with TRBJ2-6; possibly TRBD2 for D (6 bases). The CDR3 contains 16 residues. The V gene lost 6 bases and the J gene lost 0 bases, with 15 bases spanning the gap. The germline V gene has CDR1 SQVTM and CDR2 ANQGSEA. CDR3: CSVLGGGFSGANVLTF. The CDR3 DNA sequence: TGCAGCGTCCTCGGTGGGGGGTTCTCTGGGGCCAACGTCCTGACTTTC.

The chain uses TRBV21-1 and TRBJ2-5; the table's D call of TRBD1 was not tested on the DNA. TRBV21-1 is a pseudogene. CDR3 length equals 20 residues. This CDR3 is CASSKAKGGTGRVRRETQYF. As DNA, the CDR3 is TGTGCCAGCAGCAAAGCCAAAGGGGGAACAGGGCGGGTTAGGCGAGAGACCCAGTACTTC.

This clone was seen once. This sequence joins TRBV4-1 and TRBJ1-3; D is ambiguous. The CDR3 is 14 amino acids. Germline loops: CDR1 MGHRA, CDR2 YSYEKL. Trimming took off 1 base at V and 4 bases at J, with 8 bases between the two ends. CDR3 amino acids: CASSQVAEGNTIYF. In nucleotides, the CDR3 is TGCGCCAGCAGCCAAGTAGCTGAAGGAAACACCATATATTTT.

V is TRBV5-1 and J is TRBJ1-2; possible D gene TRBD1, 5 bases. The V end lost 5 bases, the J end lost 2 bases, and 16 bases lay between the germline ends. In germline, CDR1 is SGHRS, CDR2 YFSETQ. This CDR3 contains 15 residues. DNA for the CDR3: TGCGCCAGCAGGCCGTGGGCAGGGCCAAACTATGGCTACACCTTC. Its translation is CASRPWAGPNYGYTF.

The CDR3 spells CASSFRRGEKLFF. The CDR3 coding sequence is TGTGCCAGCAGCTTCCGGCGGGGTGAAAAACTGTTTTTT. J is TRBJ1-4 and V is TRBV11-2; D remains unclear. In germline, CDR1 is SGHAT, CDR2 FQNNGV. V was shortened by 3 bases and J by 7 bases, with 9 bases between the two germline ends. The CDR3 covers 13 residues.

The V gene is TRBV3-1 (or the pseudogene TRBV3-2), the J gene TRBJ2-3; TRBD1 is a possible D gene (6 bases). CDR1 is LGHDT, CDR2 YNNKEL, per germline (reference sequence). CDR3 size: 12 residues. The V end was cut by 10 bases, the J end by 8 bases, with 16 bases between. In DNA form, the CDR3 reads TGTGCCACACCAGACGCCAGGGGTACGCAGTATTTT. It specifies CATPDARGTQYF.

The CDR3 reads CASSVRGVYEQYF. CDR3 DNA: TGTGCCAGCAGTGTGCGAGGAGTCTACGAGCAGTACTTC. The rearrangement joins TRBV2 to TRBJ2-7, with no clear D. The CDR3 runs 13 residues. V was clipped by 4 bases and J by 3 bases, with 10 bases between them. In germline, CDR1 is SNHLY, CDR2 FYNNEI.

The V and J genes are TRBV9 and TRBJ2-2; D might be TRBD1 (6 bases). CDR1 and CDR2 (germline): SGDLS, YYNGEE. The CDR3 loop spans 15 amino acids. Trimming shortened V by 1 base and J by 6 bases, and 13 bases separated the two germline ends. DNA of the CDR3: TGTGCCAGCAGCGTAACAGGGTCGGTCGCCGGGGAGCTGTTTTTT. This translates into CASSVTGSVAGELFF. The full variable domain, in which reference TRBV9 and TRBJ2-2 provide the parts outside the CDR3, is DSGVTQTPKHLITATGQRVTLRCSPRSGDLSVYWYQQSLDQGLQFLIQYYNGEERAKGNILERFSAQQFPDLHSELNLSSLELGDSALYFCASSVTGSVAGELFFGEGSRLTVL.

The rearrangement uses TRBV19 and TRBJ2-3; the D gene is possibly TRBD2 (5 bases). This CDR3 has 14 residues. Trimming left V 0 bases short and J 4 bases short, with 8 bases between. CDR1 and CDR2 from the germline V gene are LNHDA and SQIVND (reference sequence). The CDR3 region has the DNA TGTGCCAGTAGTATAGAACTAGGACCAGATACGCAGTATTTT. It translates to CASSIELGPDTQYF.

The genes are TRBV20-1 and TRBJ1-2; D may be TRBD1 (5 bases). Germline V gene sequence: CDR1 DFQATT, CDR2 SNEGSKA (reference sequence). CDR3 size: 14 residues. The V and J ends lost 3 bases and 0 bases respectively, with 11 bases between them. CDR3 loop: CSASLPGTNYGYTF. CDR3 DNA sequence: TGCAGTGCTAGTCTGCCAGGGACTAACTATGGCTACACCTTC.